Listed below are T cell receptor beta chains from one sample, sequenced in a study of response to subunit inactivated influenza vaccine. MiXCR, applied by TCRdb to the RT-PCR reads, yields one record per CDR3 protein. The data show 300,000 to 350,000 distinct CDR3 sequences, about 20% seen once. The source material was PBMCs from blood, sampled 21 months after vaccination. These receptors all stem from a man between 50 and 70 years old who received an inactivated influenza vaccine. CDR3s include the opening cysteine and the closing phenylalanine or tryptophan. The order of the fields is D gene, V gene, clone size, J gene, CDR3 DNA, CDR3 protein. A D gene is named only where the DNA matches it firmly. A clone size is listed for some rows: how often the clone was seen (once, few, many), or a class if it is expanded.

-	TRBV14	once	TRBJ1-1	TGTGCCAGCAGCCAAGAATTTCTTTCTGCCAGGGACCCTGAAGCTTTCTTT	CASSQEFLSARDPEAFF
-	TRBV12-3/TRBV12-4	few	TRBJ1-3	TGTGCCAGCAGACAGGATCACCCGGGAAACACCATATATTTT	CASRQDHPGNTIYF
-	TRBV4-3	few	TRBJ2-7	TGCGCCAGCAGCAAGGGACCAGACTCCTACGAGCAGTACTTC	CASSKGPDSYEQYF
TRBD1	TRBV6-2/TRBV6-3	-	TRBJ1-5	TGTGCCAGCAGCCCAGGGGGGCACGATCAGCCCCAGCATTTT	CASSPGGHDQPQHF
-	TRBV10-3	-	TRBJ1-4	TGTGCCATCAGTGAGAGGCAGGTAGCAACTAATGAAAAACTGTTTTTT	CAISERQVATNEKLFF
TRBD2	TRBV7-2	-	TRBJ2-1	TGTGCCAGCAGCTTAGGACTAGCGGGAGGTCTATACAATGAGCAGTTCTTC	CASSLGLAGGLYNEQFF
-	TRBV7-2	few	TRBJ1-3	TGTGCCAGCAGCCGACCTGGAAACACCATATATTTT	CASSRPGNTIYF
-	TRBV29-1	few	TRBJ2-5	TGCAGCGTTGAAGACTTAACAGGGAGCGGGGAGACCCAGTACTTC	CSVEDLTGSGETQYF
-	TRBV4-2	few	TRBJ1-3	TGTGCCAGCAGCCAAGATCAAGGGTTCACTGGAAACACCATATATTTT	CASSQDQGFTGNTIYF
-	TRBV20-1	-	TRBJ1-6	TGCAGTGCTCGATCGGCAGACAGCTATAATTCACCCCTCCACTTT	CSARSADSYNSPLHF
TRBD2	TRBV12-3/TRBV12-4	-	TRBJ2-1	TGTGCCAGCACCGAGGGACTATACCATGAGCAGTTCTTC	CASTEGLYHEQFF